The 4 T cell receptor beta chains in this list originate from one sample, sequenced in a study of T cells in Graves' hyperthyroidism and ophthalmopathy. RNA transcripts were the template for amplifying TCR beta CDR3 regions. The study used the HTBI primer set for a first-round RT-PCR of the TCR CDR3. TCRdb used MiXCR to reprocess the multiplex PCR reads, holding one entry per CDR3 protein. The repertoire includes around 690,000 distinct CDR3 sequences, around 21% of them detected once, and roughly 30% sits in the top ten. The source material was blood. These TCRs come from a man aged 30 to 45 with Graves' ophthalmopathy.

The chain is built from TRBV27 and TRBJ1-5, with 8 nucleotides matching TRBD1. The V and J ends lost 3 bases and 3 bases, in that order; junction bases with no gene match: 4. This CDR3 has 15 residues. The germline CDR1 and CDR2 sequences are MNHEY and SMNVEV (reference sequence). The chain's CDR3 is CASSFSGGFNQPQHF. CDR3 bases: TGTGCCAGCAGTTTTTCAGGGGGCTTCAATCAGCCCCAGCATTTT.

This clonotype was detected ten times or more. This chain connects TRBV30 to TRBJ1-2, with 8 bases matching TRBD1. The J segment lost 4 bases and the V segment lost 4 bases, leaving 8 bases of the junction unmatched. The germline gives CDR1 GTSNPN, CDR2 SVGIG (reference sequence). The CDR3 contains 14 residues. CDR3 sequence reads: CAWTSGTGRYGYTF. CDR3 nucleotide sequence: TGTGCCTGGACCTCAGGGACAGGTCGCTATGGCTACACCTTC.

The V and J genes are TRBV12-3 or TRBV12-4 and TRBJ2-5; D remains ambiguous. With 6 bases removed from V and 5 bases from J, the gap between germline ends came to 13 bases. The CDR3 loop spans 13 amino acids. The CDR3 protein is CASSPPKIETQYF. In nucleotides, the CDR3 is TGTGCCAGCAGCCCCCCCAAAATCGAGACCCAGTACTTC.

This clonotype was picked up a small number of times. This sequence joins TRBV6-1 and TRBJ2-7, with D maybe TRBD2 (5 bases). Germline loops: CDR1 MNHNS, CDR2 SASEGT. V lost 2 bases and J 5 bases, leaving 13 bases between the germline ends. CDR3 length: 14 residues. The DNA for the CDR3 is TGTGCCAGCAGTGAACCGGGGTGGGAAGACGAGCAGTACTTC. It is translated as CASSEPGWEDEQYF.